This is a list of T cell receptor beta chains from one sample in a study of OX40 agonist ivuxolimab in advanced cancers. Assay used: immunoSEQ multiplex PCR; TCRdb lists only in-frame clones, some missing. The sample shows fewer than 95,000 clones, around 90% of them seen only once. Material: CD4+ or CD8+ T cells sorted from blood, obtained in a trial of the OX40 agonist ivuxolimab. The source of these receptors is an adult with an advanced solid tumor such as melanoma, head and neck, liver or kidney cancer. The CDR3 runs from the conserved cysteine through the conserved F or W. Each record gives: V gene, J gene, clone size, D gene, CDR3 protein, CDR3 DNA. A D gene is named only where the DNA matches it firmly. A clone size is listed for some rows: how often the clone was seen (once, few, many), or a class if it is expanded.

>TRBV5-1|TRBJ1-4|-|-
CASSWDIYATNEKLFF
TGCGCCAGCAGCTGGGACATCTATGCAACTAATGAAAAACTGTTTTTT
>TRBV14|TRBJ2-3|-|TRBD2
CASSPGLAYTDTQYF
TGTGCCAGCAGCCCGGGACTAGCCTACACAGATACGCAGTATTTT
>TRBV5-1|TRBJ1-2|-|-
CASSLAEAANYGYTF
TGCGCCAGCAGCTTGGCCGAGGCGGCTAACTATGGCTACACCTTC
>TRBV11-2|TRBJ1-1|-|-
CASSLVGVTTEAFF
TGTGCCAGCAGCTTAGTCGGGGTTACCACTGAAGCTTTCTTT
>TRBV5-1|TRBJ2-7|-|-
CASSLRDGGEQYF
TGCGCCAGCAGCCTCCGGGACGGAGGGGAGCAGTACTTC
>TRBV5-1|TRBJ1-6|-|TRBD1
CASSGGTGVNSPLHF
TGCGCCAGCAGCGGGGGGACAGGGGTAAATTCACCCCTCCACTTT
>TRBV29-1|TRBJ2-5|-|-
CSVGQGGETQYF
TGCAGCGTTGGCCAGGGCGGAGAGACCCAGTACTTC
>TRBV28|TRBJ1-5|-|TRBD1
CASSLTTGDSNQPQHF
TGTGCCAGCAGTTTAACGACAGGGGACTCTAATCAGCCCCAGCATTTT
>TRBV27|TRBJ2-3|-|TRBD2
CATRDPGGNTDTQYF
TGTGCCACCCGAGACCCGGGAGGGAACACAGATACGCAGTATTTT
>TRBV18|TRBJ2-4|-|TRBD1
CASSHGQDHLREKNIQYF
TGTGCCAGCTCACATGGACAGGACCATCTCCGAGAGAAAAACATTCAGTACTTC
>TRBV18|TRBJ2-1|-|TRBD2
CASSPPLAGQSLVNEQFF
TGTGCCAGCTCACCACCTCTAGCGGGACAATCGCTCGTCAATGAGCAGTTCTTC
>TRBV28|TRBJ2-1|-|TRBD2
CASSLGTSGRIQQFF
TGTGCCAGCAGTCTCGGGACTAGCGGGAGAATTCAGCAGTTCTTC
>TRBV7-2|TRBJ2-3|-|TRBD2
CASSLIGLAGADTQYF
TGTGCCAGCAGCTTAATCGGGCTAGCGGGAGCAGATACGCAGTATTTT
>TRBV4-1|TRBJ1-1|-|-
CASSQDSLKNTEAFF
TGCGCCAGCAGCCAAGATAGCCTGAAGAACACTGAAGCTTTCTTT
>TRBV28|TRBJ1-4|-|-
CASSLSIELEKLFF
TGTGCCAGCAGTTTATCAATAGAGCTTGAAAAACTGTTTTTT
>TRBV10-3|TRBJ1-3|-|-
CAIRFPGNTIYF
TGTGCCATCAGATTCCCTGGAAACACCATATATTTT
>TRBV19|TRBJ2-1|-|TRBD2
CASSNQITSGTAGDEQFF
TGTGCCAGTAGTAACCAAATAACTAGCGGGACCGCAGGCGATGAGCAGTTCTTC
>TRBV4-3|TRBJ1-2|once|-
CASSSVGGHTF
TGCGCCAGCAGCAGCGTCGGGGGGCACACCTTC
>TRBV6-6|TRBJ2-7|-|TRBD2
CASRPEGRGGYEQYF
TGTGCCAGCAGGCCTGAGGGGAGGGGAGGCTACGAGCAGTACTTC
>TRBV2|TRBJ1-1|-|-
CASITQGETEAFF
TGTGCCAGCATCACACAGGGCGAGACTGAAGCTTTCTTT
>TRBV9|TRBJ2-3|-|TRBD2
CASSTPHEMREGGTDTQYF
TGTGCCAGCAGCACCCCCCACGAGATGCGGGAGGGCGGCACAGATACGCAGTATTTT
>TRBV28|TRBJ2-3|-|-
CASSKGLELDTQYF
TGTGCCAGCAGTAAGGGACTGGAGTTAGATACGCAGTATTTT
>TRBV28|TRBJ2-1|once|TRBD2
CASSLSGRVYNEQFF
TGTGCCAGCAGCCTTAGCGGGAGGGTTTACAATGAGCAGTTCTTC
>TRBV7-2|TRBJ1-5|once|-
CASSLMQVQPQHF
TGTGCCAGCAGCTTAATGCAGGTTCAGCCCCAGCATTTT
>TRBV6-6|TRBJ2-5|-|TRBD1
CATKLQGDQETQYF
TGTGCCACCAAACTACAGGGGGACCAAGAGACCCAGTACTTC
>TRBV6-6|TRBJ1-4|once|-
CASSYLRRLNEKLFF
TGTGCCAGCAGTTACCTCCGACGGCTGAATGAAAAACTGTTTTTT
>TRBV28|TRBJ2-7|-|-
CASSTGPDEQYF
TGTGCCAGCAGCACTGGACCTGACGAGCAGTACTTC
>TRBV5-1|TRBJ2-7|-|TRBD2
CASSPLADTYEQYF
TGCGCCAGCAGCCCCCTAGCGGACACCTACGAGCAGTACTTC
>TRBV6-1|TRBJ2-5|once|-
CASSVRLQETQYF
TGTGCCAGCAGTGTCCGACTCCAAGAGACCCAGTACTTC
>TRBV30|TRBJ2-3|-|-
CAWGGEITDTQYF
TGTGCCTGGGGGGGAGAGATCACAGATACGCAGTATTTT
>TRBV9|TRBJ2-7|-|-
CASSGRDNEQYF
TGTGCCAGCAGCGGTCGGGACAACGAGCAGTACTTC
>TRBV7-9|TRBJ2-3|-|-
CASSPSRTHTDTQYF
TGTGCCAGCAGCCCCTCCAGGACGCACACAGATACGCAGTATTTT
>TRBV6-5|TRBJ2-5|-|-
CASSLPGAETQYF
TGTGCCAGCAGTCTCCCAGGGGCGGAGACCCAGTACTTC
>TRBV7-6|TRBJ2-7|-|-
CASSPLSRYEQYF
TGTGCCAGCAGCCCCCTCAGTCGCTACGAGCAGTACTTC
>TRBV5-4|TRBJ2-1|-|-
CASSLWTADGQFF
TGTGCCAGCAGCTTGTGGACAGCCGATGGGCAGTTCTTC
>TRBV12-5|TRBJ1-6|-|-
CASGLVSHRDSPLHF
TGTGCTAGTGGTTTGGTCTCTCACAGGGATTCACCCCTCCACTTT
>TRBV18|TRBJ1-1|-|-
CASSQGDRYTEAFF
TGTGCCAGCTCACAGGGAGACAGGTACACTGAAGCTTTCTTT
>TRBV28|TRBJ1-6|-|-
CASSSGGSNSPLHF
TGTGCCAGCAGTTCCGGGGGCTCTAATTCACCCCTCCACTTT
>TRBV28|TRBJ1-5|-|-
CASRDSRWSGNQPQHF
TGTGCCAGCAGAGATTCAAGGTGGTCAGGCAATCAGCCCCAGCATTTT
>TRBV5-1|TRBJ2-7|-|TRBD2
CASSSTSTSGVYEQYF
TGCGCCAGCAGCTCCACCTCCACTAGCGGGGTCTACGAGCAGTACTTC
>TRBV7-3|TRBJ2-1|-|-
CASSSGNEQFF
TGTGCCAGCAGCTCGGGGAATGAGCAGTTCTTC
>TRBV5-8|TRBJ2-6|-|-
CASSFFDLSGANVLTF
TGTGCCAGCAGCTTCTTCGATCTCTCTGGGGCCAACGTCCTGACTTTC
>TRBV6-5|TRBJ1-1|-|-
CAISAQGNTEAFF
TGTGCCATCAGTGCCCAGGGAAACACTGAAGCTTTCTTT
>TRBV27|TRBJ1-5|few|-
CASSFNGVQHF
TGTGCCAGCAGTTTCAACGGGGTCCAGCATTTT
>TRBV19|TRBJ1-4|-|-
CASSIDRIGLNEKLFF
TGTGCCAGTAGTATAGATCGGATTGGGCTTAATGAAAAACTGTTTTTT
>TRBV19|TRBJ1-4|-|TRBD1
CASSFGQVNEKLFF
TGTGCCAGTAGTTTCGGACAGGTCAATGAAAAACTGTTTTTT
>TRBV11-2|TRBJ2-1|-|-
CASSLRRSSYNEQFF
TGTGCCAGCAGCTTAAGACGGAGCTCCTACAATGAGCAGTTCTTC
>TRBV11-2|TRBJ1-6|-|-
CASSLDVTNSPLHF
TGTGCCAGCAGCTTAGATGTTACTAATTCACCCCTCCACTTT
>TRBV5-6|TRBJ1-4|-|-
CASSLRYPLESRNEKLFF
TGTGCCAGCAGCTTGAGGTATCCCTTAGAGTCTAGGAATGAAAAACTGTTTTTT
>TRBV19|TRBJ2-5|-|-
CASSKGRVHWETQYF
TGTGCCAGTAGTAAGGGGCGGGTCCATTGGGAGACCCAGTACTTC
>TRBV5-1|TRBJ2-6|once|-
CASSWTNLSGANVLTF
TGCGCCAGCAGCTGGACGAACTTATCTGGGGCCAACGTCCTGACTTTC
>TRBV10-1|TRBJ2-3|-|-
CASSGTDLYTQYF
TGCGCCAGCAGTGGGACGGATCTTTATACGCAGTATTTT
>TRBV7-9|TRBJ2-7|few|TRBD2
CASSSYTSAGGSSYEQYF
TGTGCCAGCAGCTCTTATACCTCTGCGGGAGGGTCCTCCTACGAGCAGTACTTC
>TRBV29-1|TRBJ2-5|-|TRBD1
CSVLGGQRGQLGEQYF
TGCAGCGTCCTCGGAGGCCAGAGGGGGCAATTGGGGGAGCAGTACTTC